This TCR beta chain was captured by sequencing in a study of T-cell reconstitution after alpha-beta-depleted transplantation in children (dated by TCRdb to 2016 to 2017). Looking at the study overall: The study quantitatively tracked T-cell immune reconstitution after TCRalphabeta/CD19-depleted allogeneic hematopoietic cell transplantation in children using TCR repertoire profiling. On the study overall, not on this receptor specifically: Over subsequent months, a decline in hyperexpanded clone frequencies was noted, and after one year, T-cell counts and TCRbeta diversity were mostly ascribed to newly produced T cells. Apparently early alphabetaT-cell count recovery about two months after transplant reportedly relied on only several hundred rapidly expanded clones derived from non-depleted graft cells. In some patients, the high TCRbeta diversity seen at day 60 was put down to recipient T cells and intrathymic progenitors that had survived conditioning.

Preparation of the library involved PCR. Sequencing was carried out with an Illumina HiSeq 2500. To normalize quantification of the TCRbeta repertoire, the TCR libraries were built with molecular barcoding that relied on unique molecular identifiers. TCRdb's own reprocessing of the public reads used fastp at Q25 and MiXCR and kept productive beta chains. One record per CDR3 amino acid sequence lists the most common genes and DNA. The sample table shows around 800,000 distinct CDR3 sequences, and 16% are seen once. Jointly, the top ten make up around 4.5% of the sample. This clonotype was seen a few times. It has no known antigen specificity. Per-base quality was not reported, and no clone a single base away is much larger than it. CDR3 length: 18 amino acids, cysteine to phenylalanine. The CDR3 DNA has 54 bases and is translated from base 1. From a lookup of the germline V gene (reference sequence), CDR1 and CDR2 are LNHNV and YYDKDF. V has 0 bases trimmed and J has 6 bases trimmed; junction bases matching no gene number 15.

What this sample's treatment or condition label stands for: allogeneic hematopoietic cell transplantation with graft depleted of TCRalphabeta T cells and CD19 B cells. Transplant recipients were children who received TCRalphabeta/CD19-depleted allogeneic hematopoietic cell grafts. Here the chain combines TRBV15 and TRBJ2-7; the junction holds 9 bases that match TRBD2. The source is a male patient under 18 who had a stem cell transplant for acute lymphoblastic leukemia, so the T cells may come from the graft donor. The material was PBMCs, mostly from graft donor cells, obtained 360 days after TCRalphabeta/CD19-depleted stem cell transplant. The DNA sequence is TGTGCCACCAGCAGAGAGGATGGGCGGGAGGGCCCCTACAGCGAGCAGTACTTC. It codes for CATSREDGREGPYSEQYF.